This entry features one TCR beta chain sequence. The sample belongs to a study of technical replicates of blood from a handful of donors. The germline V and J ends were trimmed by 1 base and 3 bases, with 13 bases remaining between them. The CDR3 sequence is 15 residues long. Germline V CDR1 and CDR2: LNHDA, SQIVND (reference sequence). Only in-frame clones appear in the TCRdb table, and some are missing; sequencing was by immunoSEQ multiplex PCR. The sample has over 90,000 clones, about 96% seen once. V and J are TRBV19 and TRBJ2-7; TRBD1 might be the D (5 bases). What was sequenced was T cells isolated from PBMCs. This receptor was taken from a human donor in good health. The CDR3 reads CASSIVRTPYYEQYF. The CDR3 region has the DNA TGTGCCAGTAGTATAGTGAGGACACCCTACTACGAGCAGTACTTC.